A single sample gave rise to the 25 T cell receptor beta chains below, sequenced in a study of shared clonotypes between healthy human individuals (TCRdb year 2020). CD8 naive samples were CD45RO-negative cells positively selected for CCR7, giving a CD45RA+CCR7+ population that excluded TemRA cells. Library method: the immunoSEQ multiplex PCR assay. As stored in TCRdb, this immuneACCESS dataset retains in-frame rearrangements with V and J assigned. A fraction of the clones does not appear; measured against another copy, unresolved V genes explain less than half of the discrepancy, and the remainder lacks a known reason. The sample table holds hundreds of thousands of clones, of which about 95% were seen once. Around 0.1% of the sample comes from the top ten. Sequenced material: naive CD8+ T cells sorted from blood. The cell subset or site tag for this specimen amounts to: CD45RA+CCR7+. These receptors were taken from a woman aged 30 to 39 in good health.

This sequence joins TRBV13 and TRBJ2-1, with 12 bases fitting TRBD2. V was pared by 5 bases and J by 6 bases, with 5 bases of the junction left unmatched. Germline values: CDR1 PRHDT, CDR2 FYEKMQ (reference sequence). The CDR3 loop spans 15 amino acids. The CDR3 region has the DNA TGTGCCAGCAGCACACGACTAGCGGGAGTCAATGAGCAGTTCTTC. Protein product: CASSTRLAGVNEQFF.

The chain uses TRBV27 and TRBJ1-4; 8 bases line up with TRBD1. The CDR3 spans 20 residues. The J segment lost 8 bases and the V segment lost 5 bases, leaving 25 bases of the junction unmatched. The germline V gene has CDR1 MNHEY and CDR2 SMNVEV (reference sequence). The chain's CDR3 is CASSPTAGTGQGEMLEKLFF. The CDR3 DNA sequence: TGTGCCAGCAGTCCCACCGCCGGGACAGGTCAAGGGGAGATGCTCGAAAAACTGTTTTTT. The full variable domain, completed using reference TRBV27 and TRBJ1-4, is EAQVTQNPRYLITVTGKKLTVTCSQNMNHEYMSWYRQDPGLGLRQIYYSMNVEVTDKGDVPEGYKVSRKEKRNFPLILESPSPNQTSLYFCASSPTAGTGQGEMLEKLFFGSGTQLSVL.

V usage is TRBV6-1 and J usage is TRBJ1-3; no reliable D call. Germline V gene lookup returns CDR1 MNHNS and CDR2 SASEGT. V was trimmed by 6 bases and J by 6 bases, leaving 3 bases between them. The CDR3 runs to 10 residues. The CDR3 spells CASRKNTIYF. In DNA form, the CDR3 reads TGTGCCAGCAGAAAAAACACCATATATTTT.

V gene TRBV7-9 combines with J gene TRBJ2-3, with D maybe TRBD1 (5 bases). The V end lost 6 bases, the J end lost 1 base, and 23 bases lay between the germline ends. CDR3 length: 18 amino acids. CDR1 is SEHNR, CDR2 FQNEAQ, per germline (reference sequence). The CDR3 DNA reads TGTGCCAGCAGATTTTTCCGTAGGGGTGTCCCCCGCACAGATACGCAGTATTTT. Protein: CASRFFRRGVPRTDTQYF.

The CDR3 DNA sequence: TGTGCCAGCAGCTCCACCGCGGAACTAGGATACAATGAGCAGTTCTTC. Amino acids: CASSSTAELGYNEQFF. The rearrangement links TRBV28 to TRBJ2-1; D may be TRBD2 (5 bases). The CDR3 is 16 residues long. Per the germline V gene, CDR1 is MDHEN and CDR2 is SYDVKM. Trimming pared 6 bases from V and 4 bases from J, leaving 19 bases between. The variable domain in full, completed from reference TRBV28 and TRBJ2-1, reads DVKVTQSSRYLVKRTGEKVFLECVQDMDHENMFWYRQDPGLGLRLIYFSYDVKMKEKGDIPEGYSVSREKKERFSLILESASTNQTSMYLCASSSTAELGYNEQFFGPGTRLTVL.

V and J are TRBV21-1 and TRBJ2-7; the D segment call TRBD1 is taken from the table without a DNA check. TRBV21-1 is recorded as a pseudogene. The CDR3 loop spans 16 amino acids. The chain's CDR3 is CASTTPGQLLFYEQYF. DNA for the CDR3: TGTGCCAGTACTACTCCGGGACAGCTTTTATTTTACGAGCAGTACTTC.

V is TRBV7-9 and J is TRBJ2-7, with TRBD1 identical over 11 bases. The CDR3 extends over 13 amino acids. The V gene end was trimmed by 8 bases and the J gene end by 6 bases; junction bases not matched to a gene: 6. Germline V lookup: CDR1 SEHNR, CDR2 FQNEAQ (reference sequence). The chain's CDR3 is CASHWTGGGEQYF. Written as DNA, the CDR3 is TGTGCCAGCCACTGGACAGGGGGCGGCGAGCAGTACTTC.

J is TRBJ2-7 and V is TRBV10-3; D call uncertain. The CDR3 is 13 residues long. Germline CDR1 reads ENHRY; CDR2 reads SYGVKD. The germline V and J ends were trimmed by 10 bases and 3 bases, with 16 bases remaining between them. DNA for the CDR3: TGTGCCACCGCCAGTAACGATCGCTACGAGCAGTACTTC. It translates to CATASNDRYEQYF.

The gene calls are TRBV6-6 and TRBJ2-3; D might be TRBD1 or TRBD2, each matching 5 bases. This CDR3 has 15 amino acids. Looked up from germline, CDR1 is MNHNY and CDR2 is SVGAGI (reference sequence). Trimming took off 3 bases at V and 0 bases at J, with 10 bases between the two ends. Here the CDR3 DNA reads TGTGCCAGCAGTTATGGGGGAACGAGCACAGATACGCAGTATTTT. Its protein product is CASSYGGTSTDTQYF.

The chain is built from TRBV7-9 and TRBJ1-1; D is ambiguous. From germline, CDR1 is SEHNR and CDR2 FQNEAQ (reference sequence). This CDR3 comprises 12 residues. The V end lost 6 bases, the J end lost 2 bases, and 7 bases lay between the germline ends. The CDR3 is CASRRDNTEAFF. DNA of the CDR3: TGTGCCAGCAGGCGGGATAACACTGAAGCTTTCTTT.

V and J are TRBV27 and TRBJ2-6, with D perhaps matching TRBD1 (6 bases). The CDR3 is made up of 16 amino acids. V lost 3 bases and J 1 base, leaving 10 bases between the germline ends. In germline, CDR1 is MNHEY, CDR2 SMNVEV (reference sequence). The CDR3 region is CASSFGTPSGANVLTF. The CDR3 coding sequence is TGTGCCAGCAGTTTCGGGACACCGTCTGGGGCCAACGTCCTGACTTTC.

Only a few counts were recorded for this clone. Other DNA sequences in this specimen translate into the identical CDR3. This chain joins TRBV28 and TRBJ2-1; D remains unclear. The CDR3 consists of 11 residues. CDR1 MDHEN and CDR2 SYDVKM come from the germline V gene. Deletions cut 3 bases from V and 5 bases from J, with 2 bases between. The CDR3 nucleotides read TGTGCCAGCAGTTTGGACAATGAGCAGTTCTTC. It is translated as CASSLDNEQFF. Combining the CDR3 with reference TRBV28 and TRBJ2-1 gives the whole variable domain DVKVTQSSRYLVKRTGEKVFLECVQDMDHENMFWYRQDPGLGLRLIYFSYDVKMKEKGDIPEGYSVSREKKERFSLILESASTNQTSMYLCASSLDNEQFFGPGTRLTVL.

In its sample, this clone was seen once. The chain carries TRBV4-1 and TRBJ2-3, with a weak D call TRBD2 (6 bases). Trimming stripped 1 base from V and 1 base from J, with 9 bases between. The germline V gene encodes CDR1 MGHRA and CDR2 YSYEKL. The CDR3 runs to 15 residues. CDR3 nucleotides: TGCGCCAGCAGCCAAGGGCCTAGCGGCACAGATACGCAGTATTTT. Translation gives CASSQGPSGTDTQYF.

This chain uses TRBV5-5 with TRBJ1-5, with 7 bases aligning to TRBD1. Germline V gene data show CDR1 as SGHKS and CDR2 as YYEKEE (reference sequence). The ends lost 0 bases at V and 7 bases at J; junction bases unmatched: 4. The CDR3 runs 14 residues. The CDR3 sequence: CASSLGQGKQPQHF. The CDR3 DNA reads TGTGCCAGCAGCTTGGGACAGGGTAAGCAGCCCCAGCATTTT.

Worth noting for this clone: Other DNA sequences of this sample code for an identical CDR3. The V and J genes are TRBV9 and TRBJ2-2; no reliable D call. V gave up 2 bases and J gave up 6 bases, with 5 bases separating them. Germline CDR1 is SGDLS and CDR2 is YYNGEE. The CDR3 consists of 12 residues. CDR3 DNA: TGTGCCAGCAGCGTCTCCGCCGGGGAGCTGTTTTTT. This encodes CASSVSAGELFF. Drawing the rest from reference TRBV9 and TRBJ2-2, the complete variable domain is DSGVTQTPKHLITATGQRVTLRCSPRSGDLSVYWYQQSLDQGLQFLIQYYNGEERAKGNILERFSAQQFPDLHSELNLSSLELGDSALYFCASSVSAGELFFGEGSRLTVL.

This sequence joins TRBV27 and TRBJ2-1, with 11 bases fitting TRBD2. Germline CDR1 is MNHEY and CDR2 is SMNVEV (reference sequence). CDR3 length: 15 residues. Trimming removed 4 bases from V and 7 bases from J; junction bases left unmatched: 6. CDR3 sequence reads: CASSYLAGGRNEQFF. DNA of the CDR3: TGTGCCAGCAGTTACCTAGCGGGAGGACGTAATGAGCAGTTCTTC.

This clone was counted once. The chain employs TRBV5-6 and TRBJ1-2; a weak D match, TRBD1 (5 bases). V lost 0 bases to trimming and J lost 3 bases, with 15 bases between them. The CDR3 is 16 amino acids. Germline values: CDR1 SGHDT, CDR2 YYEEEE. The CDR3 coding sequence is TGTGCCAGCAGCTTGGCCGGGCAGGGAATAGACTATGGCTACACCTTC. This encodes CASSLAGQGIDYGYTF.

This clone was detected once. The genes are TRBV15 and TRBJ2-7, with a tentative D call TRBD1 (6 bases). V lost 2 bases, J lost 2 bases, and 13 bases lay in between. CDR1 is LNHNV and CDR2 is YYDKDF in the germline V gene (reference sequence). The length of the CDR3 is 15 residues. CDR3: CATSRYRDNPYEQYF. DNA for the CDR3: TGTGCCACCAGCAGATACCGGGACAACCCCTACGAGCAGTACTTC.

This chain connects TRBV5-4 to TRBJ2-7, with D tentatively TRBD2 (5 bases). Germline V gives CDR1 SGHNT, CDR2 YYREEE (reference sequence). The V end lost 2 bases, the J end lost 3 bases, and 12 bases lay between the germline ends. This CDR3 is built from 14 residues. The CDR3 loop reads CASSFEAGHYEQYF. CDR3 in DNA: TGTGCCAGCAGCTTCGAGGCGGGTCACTACGAGCAGTACTTC.

The chain couples TRBV4-2 to TRBJ2-5; 13 bases fit TRBD2. Trimming took 2 bases from V and 2 from J; bases not matched to a gene: 5. Looked up from germline, CDR1 is LGHNA and CDR2 is YNFKEQ. The CDR3 totals 17 residues. CDR3 nucleotide sequence: TGTGCCAGCAGCCAACCGACGGGACTAGCGGGACAAGAGACCCAGTACTTC. It specifies CASSQPTGLAGQETQYF.

The chain links TRBV4-1 to TRBJ1-4; unclear D gene. V was pared by 0 bases and J by 7 bases, with 15 bases between. Germline lookup yields CDR1 MGHRA and CDR2 YSYEKL. The CDR3 spans 16 residues. The CDR3 here is CASSQDFVRPSEKLFF. The DNA of the CDR3 is TGCGCCAGCAGCCAAGACTTTGTCAGACCGAGTGAAAAACTGTTTTTT.

The chain recombines TRBV11-2 with TRBJ2-2; the D is unclear. Germline V gene lookup returns CDR1 SGHAT and CDR2 FQNNGV. Trimming took 5 bases from V and 7 from J, leaving 11 bases between them. CDR3 length: 13 residues. CDR3 in amino acids: CASSPGYGGELFF. For the CDR3, the DNA is TGTGCCAGCAGCCCTGGGTATGGCGGGGAGCTGTTTTTT.

This chain connects TRBV28 to TRBJ2-7; TRBD2 matches 9 bases. The CDR3 sequence is 16 residues long. Germline V gives CDR1 MDHEN, CDR2 SYDVKM. J lost 6 bases, V lost 3 bases, and 12 bases had no gene match. The CDR3 reads CASSFWLREGGSEQYF. CDR3 DNA: TGTGCCAGCAGTTTCTGGTTGCGGGAGGGCGGTTCCGAGCAGTACTTC.

The V gene is TRBV15, the J gene TRBJ1-2; D perhaps matches TRBD1 (5 bases). The CDR3 has 14 amino acids. Per germline, CDR1 LNHNV and CDR2 YYDKDF (reference sequence). Trimming cost V 0 bases and J 4 bases, with 9 bases left between them. In nucleotides, the CDR3 is TGTGCCACCAGCAGAGAAGACAGCCGCTATGGCTACACCTTC. Its translation is CATSREDSRYGYTF.

This sequence joins TRBV5-8 and TRBJ2-1, with D possibly being TRBD1 (5 bases). There are 12 residues in the CDR3. Germline V CDR1 and CDR2: SGHTS, YDEGEE. Trimming left V 5 bases short and J 6 bases short, with 9 bases between. The CDR3 spells CASSQGVNEQFF. CDR3 DNA sequence: TGTGCCAGCAGTCAAGGGGTCAATGAGCAGTTCTTC.